This T cell receptor beta chain was recorded in a study of blood T cells in healthy people across ages. Broader study findings: Researchers deemed the diversity estimates from one million T cells underestimates. In long-lived donors, naive CD4+ cell counts and diversity exceeded those of aged donors.

Alongside a J-beta primer mix, a sample-barcoded 5' primer served in a second PCR lasting about 6 to 11 cycles. Using its own MiXCR run on the 5' RACE reads, TCRdb lists one record per CDR3 protein. The data hold approximately 850,000 distinct CDR3 sequences, with over 45% observed a single time. Regarding this clonotype: As yet, its antigen is unknown.

The donors, all healthy, were Caucasians living in Russia, aged roughly 6 to 100. CDR3 size: 13 residues. Germline CDR1 and CDR2: SGHVS and FNYEAQ. V gave up 5 bases and J gave up 3 bases, with 9 bases separating them. The V call is TRBV7-6, the J call TRBJ2-3, with unresolved D. The TCR sequence derives from a man aged 30-40 years in good health. The sequenced material came from blood. CDR3 residues: CASSAPTTDTQYF. The CDR3 DNA reads TGTGCCAGCAGCGCCCCGACGACAGATACGCAGTATTTT.